This T cell receptor (beta chain) was obtained from a study of blood T cell repertoires in COVID-19. Study-level information: Before being deemed recovered, Cohort 3 donors had two negative PCRs, clearance, or symptom resolution. Sites in the United States, Italy and Spain provided acute and convalescent COVID-19 samples.

Enrolled through a virtual design, the participants were between roughly 18 and 90 years of age and came from 24 US areas. V shed 2 bases and J shed 2 bases, with 3 bases lying between them. Germline assignment: CDR1 LGHDT and CDR2 YNNKEL (reference sequence). This CDR3 is 12 amino acids long. Per the authors' pipeline: Reference gene primer amplification gave estimated nucleated cell counts. Here immunoSEQ multiplex PCR was the method, and the copy in TCRdb shows in-frame clones only, minus some. The DNA gave D and trimming, while V, J and clone size come from that table. The data hold a few hundred thousand clones, with more than 75% observed a single time.

Sequenced sample: PBMCs or T cells enriched from blood (not recorded which). This TCR came from a woman aged 60-75 years in a cohort exposed to, infected with or recovered from COVID-19 (not recorded which). The genes are TRBV3-1 (or the pseudogene TRBV3-2) and TRBJ1-1; D is undetermined. CDR3 in DNA: TGTGCCAGCAGCCAACAAAACACTGAAGCTTTCTTT. This encodes CASSQQNTEAFF.